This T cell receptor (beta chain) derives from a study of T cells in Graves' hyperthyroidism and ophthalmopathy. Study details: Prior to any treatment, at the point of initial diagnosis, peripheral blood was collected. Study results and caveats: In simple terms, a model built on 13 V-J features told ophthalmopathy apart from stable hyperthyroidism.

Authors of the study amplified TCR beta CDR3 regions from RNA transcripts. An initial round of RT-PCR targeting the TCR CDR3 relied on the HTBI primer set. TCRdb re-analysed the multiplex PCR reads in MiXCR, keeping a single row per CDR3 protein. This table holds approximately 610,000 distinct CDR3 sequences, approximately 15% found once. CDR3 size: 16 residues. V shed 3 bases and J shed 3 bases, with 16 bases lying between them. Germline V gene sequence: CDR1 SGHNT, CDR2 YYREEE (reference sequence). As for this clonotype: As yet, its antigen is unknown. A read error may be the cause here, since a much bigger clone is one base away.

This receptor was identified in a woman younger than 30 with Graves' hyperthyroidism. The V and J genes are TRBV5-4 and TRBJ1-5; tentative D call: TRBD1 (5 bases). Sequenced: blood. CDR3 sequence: CASSWGGRGNNQPQHF. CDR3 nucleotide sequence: TGTGCCAGCAGCTGGGGGGGAAGGGGCAACAATCAGCCCCAGCATTTT.